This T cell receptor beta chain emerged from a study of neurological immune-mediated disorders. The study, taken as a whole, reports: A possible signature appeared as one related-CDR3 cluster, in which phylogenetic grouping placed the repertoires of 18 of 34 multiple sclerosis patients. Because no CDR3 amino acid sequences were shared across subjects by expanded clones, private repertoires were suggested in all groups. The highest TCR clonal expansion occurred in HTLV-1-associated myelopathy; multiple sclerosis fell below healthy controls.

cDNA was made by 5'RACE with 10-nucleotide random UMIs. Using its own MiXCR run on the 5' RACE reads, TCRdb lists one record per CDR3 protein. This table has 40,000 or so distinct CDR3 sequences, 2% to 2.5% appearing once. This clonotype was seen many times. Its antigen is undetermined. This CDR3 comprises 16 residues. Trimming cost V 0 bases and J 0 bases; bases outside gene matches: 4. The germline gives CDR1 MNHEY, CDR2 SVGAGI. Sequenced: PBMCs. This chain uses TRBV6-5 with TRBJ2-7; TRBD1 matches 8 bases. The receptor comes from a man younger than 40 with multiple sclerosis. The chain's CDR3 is CASSYSTRGPSYEQYF. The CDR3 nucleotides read TGTGCCAGCAGTTACTCGACCAGGGGGCCCTCCTACGAGCAGTACTTC.